Presented here are 19 T cell receptor beta chains from one specimen sequenced in a study of blood T cell repertoires in COVID-19. Produced via immunoSEQ multiplex PCR; TCRdb's table is partial and in-frame only. The table lists approximately 300,000 clones, around four fifths of them singletons. The sample taken for sequencing was peripheral blood. Receptors were obtained from a woman in her forties or fifties with acute or convalescent COVID-19.

V is TRBV11-2 and J is TRBJ1-1; no clear D. CDR1 and CDR2 from the germline V gene are SGHAT and FQNNGV. The V end was cut by 8 bases, the J end by 0 bases, with 10 bases between. The CDR3 extends over 13 amino acids. Here the CDR3 reads CASAGTLNTEAFF. The CDR3 DNA reads TGTGCCAGCGCGGGAACTTTGAACACTGAAGCTTTCTTT.

This chain connects TRBV7-2 to TRBJ2-4, with 9 bases identical to TRBD1. The CDR3 has 12 amino acids. Germline V gives CDR1 SGHTA, CDR2 FQGNSA. Trimming took 5 bases from V and 9 from J; bases not matched to a gene: 2. The CDR3 DNA sequence: TGTGCCAGCAGCGGACAGGGGAGCATTCAGTACTTC. Translation gives CASSGQGSIQYF.

This sequence joins TRBV6-5 and TRBJ1-1; D unresolved. The CDR3 covers 15 residues. The V gene's germline CDR1 is MNHEY and CDR2 SVGAGI. V was cut by 0 bases and J by 0 bases, with 8 bases left in between. The CDR3 DNA reads TGTGCCAGCAGTTACTCTCGGTATATGAACACTGAAGCTTTCTTT. Encoded protein: CASSYSRYMNTEAFF.

The chain has TRBV6-2 or TRBV6-3 and TRBJ2-1, with 8 bases fitting TRBD2. This CDR3 spans 13 amino acids. V lost 4 bases and J lost 6; bases outside the gene matches: 2. Germline V CDR1 and CDR2: MNHEY, SVGEGT. CDR3 coding DNA: TGTGCCAGCAGTTCAGGACTAGCCAATGAGCAGTTCTTC. Translation gives CASSSGLANEQFF.

Only a few counts were recorded for this clone. The chain links TRBV5-1 to TRBJ2-2; the D gene is possibly TRBD1 (5 bases). The V gene lost 2 bases and the J gene lost 3 bases, with 11 bases spanning the gap. The CDR3 consists of 15 residues. Germline CDR1 and CDR2: SGHRS and YFSETQ. Here the CDR3 DNA reads TGCGCCAGCAGCTTTACAGGAGACTACACCGGGGAGCTGTTTTTT. Translating it yields CASSFTGDYTGELFF.

This chain links TRBV21-1 with TRBJ2-7; the table names TRBD2, a call not compared with the DNA. TRBV21-1 is classified as a pseudogene. The CDR3 covers 14 residues. The CDR3 DNA is TGTGCCAGCCCCAGGGGCGGGAGAGGTTACGAGCAGTACTTC. Translation: CASPRGGRGYEQYF.

This chain connects TRBV9 to TRBJ1-1; D unresolved. The CDR3 length is 15 residues. Germline V gene lookup returns CDR1 SGDLS and CDR2 YYNGEE. V lost 2 bases to trimming and J lost 0 bases, with 11 bases between them. This CDR3 is CASSVRATVNTEAFF. CDR3 DNA sequence: TGTGCCAGCAGCGTCCGAGCGACGGTGAACACTGAAGCTTTCTTT. Variable domain in full (rest from reference TRBV9 and TRBJ1-1): DSGVTQTPKHLITATGQRVTLRCSPRSGDLSVYWYQQSLDQGLQFLIQYYNGEERAKGNILERFSAQQFPDLHSELNLSSLELGDSALYFCASSVRATVNTEAFFGQGTRLTVV.

This sequence joins TRBV14 and TRBJ2-1; D is unclear. CDR3 size: 13 residues. V was cut by 4 bases and J by 7 bases, with 11 bases left in between. In germline, CDR1 is SGHDN, CDR2 FVKESK. CDR3: CASSPNMFNEQFF. CDR3 DNA: TGTGCCAGCAGCCCCAACATGTTTAATGAGCAGTTCTTC.

The chain links TRBV30 to TRBJ1-1; 9 bases match TRBD1. The CDR3 covers 13 residues. Trimming at V came to 8 bases and at J to 4 bases, leaving 8 bases not matched to a gene. CDR1 and CDR2 from the germline V gene are GTSNPN and SVGIG (reference sequence). CDR3 bases: TGTGCCGGCACAGGGGGCCGCGGCACTGAAGCTTTCTTT. This encodes CAGTGGRGTEAFF.

This clone came up a few times. The chain joins TRBV30 to TRBJ2-2; possibly TRBD2 for D (6 bases). Germline V gene data show CDR1 as GTSNPN and CDR2 as SVGIG (reference sequence). This CDR3 spans 16 amino acids. Trimming shortened V by 2 bases and J by 6 bases, and 19 bases separated the two germline ends. CDR3 sequence reads: CAWSPESGVLSGELFF. CDR3 sequence (DNA): TGTGCCTGGAGTCCCGAGTCGGGGGTTTTGTCCGGGGAGCTGTTTTTT.

This rearrangement joins TRBV30 to TRBJ1-6; possible D gene TRBD1, 5 bases. CDR1 and CDR2 (germline): GTSNPN, SVGIG (reference sequence). The CDR3 is 13 amino acids. Trimming shortened V by 0 bases and J by 9 bases, and 9 bases separated the two germline ends. The chain's CDR3 is CAWSVGEGSPLHF. The CDR3 coding sequence is TGTGCCTGGAGTGTAGGGGAAGGTTCACCCCTCCACTTT.

The CDR3, as DNA: TGTGCCAGCAGGGTGACTAGCGGCACAGATACGCAGTATTTT. Translating gives CASRVTSGTDTQYF. The V gene is TRBV6-5, the J gene TRBJ2-3, with TRBD2 matching 8 bases. Germline CDR1 reads MNHEY; CDR2 reads SVGAGI. J was trimmed by 1 base and V by 6 bases; bases with no gene match: 3. The CDR3 loop spans 14 amino acids.

The genes are TRBV6-2 or TRBV6-3 and TRBJ1-1; 7 nucleotides agree with TRBD1. The CDR3 loop spans 14 amino acids. CDR1 is MNHEY and CDR2 is SVGEGT in the germline V gene. The trim removed 1 base at V and 2 bases at J, leaving 1 base unmatched. The CDR3 bases are TGTGCCAGCAGTTACTGGGACAGAAACACTGAAGCTTTCTTT. Encoded protein: CASSYWDRNTEAFF.

The chain recombines TRBV5-1 with TRBJ1-2; D perhaps matches TRBD1 (5 bases). The CDR3 has 15 residues. The germline V and J ends were trimmed by 3 bases and 7 bases, with 19 bases remaining between them. Germline CDR1 SGHRS, CDR2 YFSETQ. The CDR3: CASSSGTQGTRGYTF. CDR3 coding DNA: TGCGCCAGCAGCTCTGGAACTCAGGGAACTCGTGGCTACACCTTC. Using reference TRBV5-1 and TRBJ1-2 for the parts outside the CDR3, the full variable domain is KAGVTQTPRYLIKTRGQQVTLSCSPISGHRSVSWYQQTPGQGLQFLFEYFSETQRNKGNFPGRFSGRQFSNSRSEMNVSTLELGDSALYLCASSSGTQGTRGYTFGSGTRLTVV.

The chain employs TRBV7-2 and TRBJ1-1; no clear D gene. Trimming left V 1 base short and J 8 bases short, with 8 bases between. There are 12 residues in the CDR3. From germline, CDR1 is SGHTA and CDR2 FQGNSA. The chain's CDR3 is CASSLGFREAFF. The CDR3 DNA is TGTGCCAGCAGCTTAGGCTTCCGGGAAGCTTTCTTT.

This chain uses TRBV2 with TRBJ2-7; D ambiguous. Germline V gene lookup returns CDR1 SNHLY and CDR2 FYNNEI. Between the trimmed V and J ends, which lost 2 bases and 2 bases, there was a span of 7 bases. The CDR3 is made up of 13 amino acids. The CDR3 bases are TGTGCCAGCAGTGAAAGGCAGGCCTACGAGCAGTACTTC. Amino acid sequence: CASSERQAYEQYF. The full variable domain, in which reference TRBV2 and TRBJ2-7 provide the parts outside the CDR3, is EPEVTQTPSHQVTQMGQEVILRCVPISNHLYFYWYRQILGQKVEFLVSFYNNEISEKSEIFDDQFSVERPDGSNFTLKIRSTKLEDSAMYFCASSERQAYEQYFGPGTRLTVT.

V and J are TRBV6-2 or TRBV6-3 and TRBJ2-1; TRBD2 agrees at 14 bases. CDR3 length: 16 residues. CDR1 MNHEY and CDR2 SVGEGT come from the germline V gene. V was clipped by 0 bases and J by 10 bases; unmatched bases: 5. The CDR3 sequence is CASSYSGTSGGWEQFF. The CDR3 DNA reads TGTGCCAGCAGTTACTCCGGGACTAGCGGGGGTTGGGAGCAGTTCTTC.

V gene TRBV5-4 combines with J gene TRBJ2-1; TRBD1 aligns across 7 bases. The V and J ends lost 3 bases and 6 bases, in that order; junction bases with no gene match: 9. Germline assignment: CDR1 SGHNT and CDR2 YYREEE (reference sequence). The CDR3 has 15 amino acids. CDR3 residues: CASSSGPRGLNEQFF. For the CDR3, the DNA is TGTGCCAGCAGCTCCGGACCAAGGGGGCTCAATGAGCAGTTCTTC.

With regard to this clone: The same CDR3 is also encoded by other DNA sequences in this sample. The chain combines TRBV5-8 with TRBJ1-2; 10 bases agree with TRBD1. Germline V gene lookup returns CDR1 SGHTS and CDR2 YDEGEE. Trimming removed 4 bases from V and 6 bases from J; junction bases left unmatched: 3. The CDR3 totals 13 residues. Written as DNA, the CDR3 is TGTGCCAGCAGCCTCGGACAGGGGGATGGCTACACCTTC. Its translation is CASSLGQGDGYTF.